The subject of this entry is one TCR beta chain. Distinct nucleotide sequences in the sample also encode this CDR3. This CDR3 comprises 16 residues. CDR1 is LNHNV, CDR2 YYDKDF, per germline (reference sequence). Trimming shortened V by 0 bases and J by 5 bases, and 13 bases separated the two germline ends. Here immunoSEQ multiplex PCR was the method, and the copy in TCRdb shows in-frame clones only, minus some. The sample lists approximately 300,000 clones; approximately 94% were seen once. These data belong to a study of T cell responses to AZD1222 COVID-19 vaccine. V gene TRBV15 combines with J gene TRBJ1-4; a weak D match, TRBD1 (5 bases). Sample: peripheral blood, taken 28 days after the second AZD1222 dose. This TCR was sampled from an adult who received the AZD1222 COVID-19 vaccine. CDR3 residues: CATSRDQEGPNEKLFF. For the CDR3, the DNA is TGTGCCACCAGCAGAGATCAGGAGGGACCGAATGAAAAACTGTTTTTT.